The 12 T cell receptor beta chains below all came from one sample that was sequenced in a study of CD4 and CD8 cells across lung adenocarcinoma regions. TCRdb passed the PCR reads through MiXCR, listing each CDR3 protein once. The sample lists tens of thousands of distinct CDR3 sequences, around half seen once, with 27% in the top ten. The sample comprised CD8+ T cells from the center of a lung tumor. All receptors derive from a female donor with lung adenocarcinoma. The CD4 and CD8 labels of this study may be unreliable.

The genes are TRBV6-1 and TRBJ2-7; D may be TRBD2 (6 bases). Trimming took off 2 bases at V and 3 bases at J, with 14 bases between the two ends. Germline V gives CDR1 MNHNS, CDR2 SASEGT. This CDR3 contains 15 residues. In DNA, the CDR3 is TGTGCCAGCAGTGAACTAGGGACTCATGGCTACGAGCAGTACTTC. It encodes CASSELGTHGYEQYF.

J is TRBJ2-4 and V is TRBV27; D may be TRBD2 (6 bases). V was shortened by 8 bases and J by 12 bases, with 20 bases between the two germline ends. The CDR3 length is 13 residues. Per the germline V gene, CDR1 is MNHEY and CDR2 is SMNVEV (reference sequence). The DNA for the CDR3 is TGTGCCAGCGGAGGGCGTGAAGAAGAGACTCAGTACTTC. Its translation is CASGGREEETQYF.

This clonotype appeared a few times. The rearrangement links TRBV25-1 to TRBJ2-1; a possible D gene is TRBD1 (6 bases). The CDR3 spans 14 residues. Between the trimmed V and J ends, which lost 2 bases and 6 bases, there was a span of 11 bases. Germline V gene data show CDR1 as MGHDK and CDR2 as SYGVNS. This CDR3 reads CASSELGAINEQFF. The CDR3 DNA follows: TGTGCCAGCAGTGAACTGGGGGCGATCAATGAGCAGTTCTTC.

The gene calls are TRBV27 and TRBJ1-2; 8 bases are shared with TRBD1. Germline V gene lookup returns CDR1 MNHEY and CDR2 SMNVEV (reference sequence). CDR3 length: 14 amino acids. V gave up 5 bases and J gave up 4 bases; unmatched junction bases: 6. The chain's CDR3 is CASSHGTGFYGYTF. The CDR3 bases are TGTGCCAGCAGTCATGGGACAGGCTTCTATGGCTACACCTTC.

The gene calls are TRBV7-6 and TRBJ2-3; D is unclear. Between the trimmed V and J ends, which lost 5 bases and 6 bases, there was a span of 9 bases. The germline CDR1 and CDR2 sequences are SGHVS and FNYEAQ. The CDR3 has 12 amino acids. The CDR3 DNA reads as TGTGCCAGCAGCGCGACTCCGGATACGCAGTATTTT. Its protein is CASSATPDTQYF.

A word on this clonotype: One junction end does not reproduce the germline sequence, and a read error may be involved. The chain carries TRBV10-3 and TRBJ2-3, with D perhaps matching TRBD2 (5 bases). The CDR3 has 14 residues. The germline V gene has CDR1 ENHRY and CDR2 SYGVKD. CDR3 protein: CGGSALGATDTQYF. The CDR3 nucleotides are TGTGGCGGCTCGGCGCTGGGAGCCACAGATACGCAGTATTTC.

This clonotype came up many times. The J gene is TRBJ1-1, the V gene TRBV6-1; D is undetermined. This CDR3 spans 13 amino acids. The V end was cut by 9 bases, the J end by 0 bases, with 11 bases between. Germline V gives CDR1 MNHNS, CDR2 SASEGT. The CDR3 region is CASKTELNTEAFF. The DNA for the CDR3 is TGTGCCAGTAAAACGGAATTGAACACTGAAGCTTTCTTT.

This clonotype has a count of ten or more. The chain recombines TRBV9 with TRBJ2-3; TRBD1 is a possible D gene (6 bases). Trimming removed 0 bases from V and 10 bases from J, with 18 bases in between. This CDR3 is built from 15 residues. Germline CDR1 SGDLS, CDR2 YYNGEE. DNA for the CDR3: TGTGCCAGCAGCGTAGAGGGACGGACAGATCGGCCGCAGTATTTT. It specifies CASSVEGRTDRPQYF.

The chain links TRBV6-5 to TRBJ2-1; 9 nucleotides match TRBD2. CDR1 MNHEY and CDR2 SVGAGI come from the germline V gene. The CDR3 extends over 15 amino acids. V lost 1 base, J lost 9 bases, and 7 bases stayed unmatched. In nucleotides, the CDR3 is TGTGCCAGCAGTTACTGGGCTAGCGGGAAGCGTGAGCAGTTCTTC. The encoded protein is CASSYWASGKREQFF.

The CDR3 sequence is CASRRTGFDEQFF. The DNA for the CDR3 is TGTGCCAGCAGAAGGACAGGGTTTGATGAGCAGTTCTTC. This sequence joins TRBV27 and TRBJ2-1, with 8 bases lining up with TRBD1. From germline, CDR1 is MNHEY and CDR2 SMNVEV (reference sequence). This CDR3 comprises 13 residues. Trimming removed 6 bases from V and 8 bases from J; junction bases left unmatched: 6.

This rearrangement joins TRBV6-1 to TRBJ2-5; D uncertain. The CDR3 covers 14 residues. V was clipped by 11 bases and J by 8 bases, with 24 bases between them. CDR1 and CDR2 from the germline V gene are MNHNS and SASEGT. This CDR3 is CAGQVPRDQNTQYF. CDR3 sequence (DNA): TGTGCCGGCCAGGTCCCGCGTGACCAAAACACCCAGTACTTC.

The chain links TRBV27 to TRBJ2-5; the D gene is possibly TRBD2 (5 bases). V lost 6 bases and J lost 10, with 27 bases in between. The CDR3 sequence is 16 residues long. The germline gives CDR1 MNHEY, CDR2 SMNVEV (reference sequence). The CDR3 sequence: CASRKQGLPNQNIQYF. The CDR3 DNA follows: TGTGCCAGCAGAAAACAAGGACTGCCCAACCAAAACATCCAGTACTTC.